The clone carrying this T cell receptor (beta chain) was picked up many times. This entry is derived from a study of molecular identifiers for immune sequencing clone quantification. TCRdb used MiXCR to reprocess the PCR reads, holding one entry per CDR3 protein. The sample holds approximately 93,000 distinct CDR3 sequences, nearly 25% seen once. Sample: naive CD8+ T cells from blood, with Jurkat cell RNA spiked in. Described subset: FACS-sorted CD8+CD4-CCR7+CD45RA+ naive T cells. This sequence originates from a human donor in good health. Some libraries in this study had Jurkat cell RNA spiked in.

In nucleotides, the CDR3 is TGCAGTGCTAACAGGGGATACGAGCAGTACTTC. This codes for CSANRGYEQYF. The V call is TRBV20-1, the J call TRBJ2-7; 7 bases fit TRBD1. CDR3 length: 11 residues. Germline V gives CDR1 DFQATT, CDR2 SNEGSKA (reference sequence). V trimming: 4 bases; J trimming: 4 bases; junction bases outside the gene matches: 1.